This T cell receptor (beta chain) was profiled in a study of beta chain features in type 1 diabetes listed by TCRdb under 2018. For context, the study as a whole: Patients and healthy donors did not differ in mean age, gender distribution, total cell number or subset yield. In the study, TCRB repertoires of sorted circulating CD4+ T cell subsets from recently diagnosed type 1 diabetes patients were compared with those of matched healthy donors. Whereas all 28 donors provided naive and central memory subsets, regulatory and stem cell-like memory subsets were isolated from just 8 patients and about 8 healthy donors. Across all samples, some 99 million sorted cells were examined, and cell number per subset correlated strongly with RNA yield. The paper as a whole reports these results and caveats: Shorter templates might have been favored by PCR, but patient and control samples were amplified and corrected together, so both groups would have been affected equally by any skew. Because small numbers of individuals were included in the HLA sub-analyses, any influence of HLA type on TCRB rearrangement was left unresolved. Because cDNA rather than genomic DNA was sequenced, highly expressing activated cells could have been over-represented, although no difference in activation and CD3 levels was found between groups. At VDJ recombination sites, patients with type 1 diabetes made fewer insertions and deleted more nucleotides, a pattern implying thymic rearrangement abnormalities. A moderate but significant shortening of TCRB CDR3 length was observed in type 1 diabetes patients in all four CD4+ subsets. Naive, central memory and regulatory TCRB repertoires appeared more similar among patients than among healthy donors.

Ends trimmed: V by 6 bases, J by 0 bases; bases unmatched to a gene: 2. From its cysteine to its phenylalanine, the CDR3 spans 14 amino acids. The read is trimmed to its CDR3 DNA, 42 bases read in frame from base 1. CDR1 MNHNY and CDR2 SVGAGI are derived from the germline V gene (reference sequence). This clone was picked up a small number of times. Its antigen specificity is not known. Base qualities are not recorded, but no much larger clone differs from it by a single base. All of the isolated RNA was reverse transcribed with the High Capacity cDNA Reverse Transcription Kit, so expressed TCRB transcripts were sequenced. Deep immunoSEQ sequencing was performed on naive, central memory and regulatory T cell samples, with an average of around 3.5 million total reads per sample. Sorted cells were lysed in RLT buffer and RNA was extracted with DNase-treated RNeasy Micro or Mini kits, depending on cell number. To prevent cross-contamination, every cell subset was processed on its own, while patient and healthy donor samples were processed together. TCRB sequences were amplified from cDNA with the immunoSEQ multiplex PCR, producing 87-bp fragments spanning the CDR3 region. Sequencing of the amplicons was done on the Illumina HiSeq platform. In the authors' own workflow: Synthetic template baselines were used to correct PCR bias computationally, reads within Hamming distance 2 were collapsed, and singletons that could not be merged were discarded. Reads were aligned against IMGT to assign V, D and J genes, CDR3 length and insertions or deletions at six rearrangement sites. Clonotype counts were normalized to sorted cell number within each subset before computing true diversity and Gini coefficients with the tcR R package. The overlap coefficient, calculated on TCRB nucleotide sequences, was used to measure repertoire sharing. As a proxy for the pre-selection repertoire, out-of-frame TCRB sequences from naive cells were analyzed. The immuneACCESS repertoire file appears here via TCRdb, limited to in-frame rearrangements. These files lack a portion of the clones; in checked studies, under half of the deficit traces to unresolved V genes, and the cause of the others is not known. V, J and clone size are those of that table, while D and trimming were read from the DNA. The sample has around 330,000 clones on record, 11% of them singletons. More than 0.015% of the sample is held by the ten biggest clonotypes.

Each donor gave one peripheral blood draw, approximately 120 mL on average, collected into heparinised tubes. A BD FACSAria II was used to sort naive, central memory, regulatory and stem cell-like memory CD4+ T cells with a panel that included CD45RO, CCR7, CD25, CD127, CD95 and CD27. All sorted populations exceeded 95% purity. PBMCs were isolated right away by Lymphoprep density gradient centrifugation and were stained directly, without culture. So that batch effects would be minimized, each experiment stained and sorted samples in pairs, pairing one healthy donor with one patient. This clonotype originated in a woman aged 25 to 39 in good health. The sequenced sample was naive CD4+ T cells from blood. Reading the label with the study, this specimen's cell subset or site is: true naive CD4+ T cells. The sequence is built from TRBV6-6 and TRBJ2-7; 10 junctional bases match TRBD2. The CDR3 reads as follows: CASRGLAHSYEQYF. The sequence in DNA is TGTGCCAGCAGGGGACTAGCGCACTCCTACGAGCAGTACTTC.